This TCR beta chain derives from a study of cytomegalovirus exposure and HLA in healthy donors. Regarding donors, all were healthy bone marrow donors. Details on this clone: Its antigen remains unknown.

General observations from the study: Accurate prediction of most subjects' HLA-A and HLA-B alleles from TCR beta sequences was reported.

This PCR relied on a set of 60 Vbeta primers and 13 Jbeta primers. Using immunoSEQ multiplex PCR, the repertoire was profiled, and TCRdb retains in-frame clones only, with some absent. The sample includes about 95,000 clones, 81% of them seen just once. The TCR comes from a woman in her 70s in good health and CMV-seropositive. The sample taken for sequencing was PBMCs.

As DNA, the CDR3 is TGTGCCAGCAGCTTAATTATGCCCACTGAGACCCAGTACTTC. It is translated as CASSLIMPTETQYF. This chain uses TRBV11-3 with TRBJ2-5; unclear D gene. CDR1 SGHNT and CDR2 YENEEA come from the germline V gene. Trimming stripped 2 bases from V and 5 bases from J, with 12 bases between. This CDR3 spans 14 amino acids.